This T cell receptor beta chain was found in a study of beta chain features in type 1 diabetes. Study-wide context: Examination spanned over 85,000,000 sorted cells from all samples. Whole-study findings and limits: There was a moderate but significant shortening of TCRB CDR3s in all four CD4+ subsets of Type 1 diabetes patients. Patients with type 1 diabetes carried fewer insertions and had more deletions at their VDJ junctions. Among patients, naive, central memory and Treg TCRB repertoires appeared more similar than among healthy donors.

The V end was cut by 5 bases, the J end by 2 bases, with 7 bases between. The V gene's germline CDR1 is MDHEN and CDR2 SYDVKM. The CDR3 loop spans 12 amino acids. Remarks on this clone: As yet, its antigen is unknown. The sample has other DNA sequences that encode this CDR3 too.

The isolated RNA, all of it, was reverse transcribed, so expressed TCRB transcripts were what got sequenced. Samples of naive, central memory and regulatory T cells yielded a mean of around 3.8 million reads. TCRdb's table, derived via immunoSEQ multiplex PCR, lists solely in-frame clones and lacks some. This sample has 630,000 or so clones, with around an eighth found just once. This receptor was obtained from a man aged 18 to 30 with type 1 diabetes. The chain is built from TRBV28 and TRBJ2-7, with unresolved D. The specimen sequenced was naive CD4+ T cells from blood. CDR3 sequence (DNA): TGTGCCAGCAGTCCTAGGGCCTACGAGCAGTACTTC. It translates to CASSPRAYEQYF.